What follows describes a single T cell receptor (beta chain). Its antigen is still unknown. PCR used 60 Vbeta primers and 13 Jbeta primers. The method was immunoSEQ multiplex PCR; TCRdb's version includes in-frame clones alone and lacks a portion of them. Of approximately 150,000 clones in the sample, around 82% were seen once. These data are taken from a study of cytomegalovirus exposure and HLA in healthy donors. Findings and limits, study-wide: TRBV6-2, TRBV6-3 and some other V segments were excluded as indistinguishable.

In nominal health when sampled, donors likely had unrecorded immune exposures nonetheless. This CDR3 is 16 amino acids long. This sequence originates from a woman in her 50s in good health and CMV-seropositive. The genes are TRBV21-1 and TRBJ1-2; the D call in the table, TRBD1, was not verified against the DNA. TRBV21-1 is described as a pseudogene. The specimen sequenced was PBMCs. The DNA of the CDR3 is TGTGCCAGCAGCCCTTTCGTCAGGGGGCAGAACTATGGCTACACCTTC. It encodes CASSPFVRGQNYGYTF.